Following are 28 T cell receptor beta chains from one sample sequenced in a study of blood T cell repertoires in COVID-19. Clones were sequenced by immunoSEQ multiplex PCR, and TCRdb holds only the in-frame ones, with some missing. The sample includes a few hundred thousand clones, less than 90% of them seen just once. The sequenced material came from PBMCs or T cells enriched from blood (not recorded which). The source of these receptors is a woman between 45 and 65 years old who had recovered from COVID-19.

The gene calls are TRBV11-1 and TRBJ1-1; 8 nucleotides agree with TRBD1. V was pared by 5 bases and J by 2 bases, with 10 bases of the junction left unmatched. CDR1 is SGHAT, CDR2 FQDESV, per germline (reference sequence). The CDR3 is 16 residues long. The CDR3 nucleotides are TGTGCCAGCAGCCTAAGGGCCGGGACAGGAAACACTGAAGCTTTCTTT. Translation gives CASSLRAGTGNTEAFF.

V and J are TRBV4-1 and TRBJ2-7; D gene unclear. V lost 1 base, J lost 3 bases, and 7 bases lay in between. Germline CDR1 MGHRA, CDR2 YSYEKL. The CDR3 length is 13 residues. CDR3 amino acids: CASSQGFVYEQYF. CDR3 nucleotide sequence: TGCGCCAGCAGCCAAGGTTTCGTCTACGAGCAGTACTTC.

This clone was picked up many times. In DNA, the CDR3 is TGTGCCAGCTCGGACAGGGGATTCCAAGAGACCCAGTACTTC. Its translation: CASSDRGFQETQYF. The V call is TRBV25-1, the J call TRBJ2-5; 9 nucleotides align to TRBD1. Trimming at V came to 8 bases and at J to 1 base, leaving 5 bases not matched to a gene. This CDR3 spans 14 amino acids. CDR1 is MGHDK and CDR2 is SYGVNS in the germline V gene.

The genes are TRBV10-3 and TRBJ2-1; weak D call: TRBD2 (5 bases). The CDR3 contains 11 residues. V dropped 11 bases and J dropped 10 bases, with 15 bases sitting between them. Germline V lookup: CDR1 ENHRY, CDR2 SYGVKD. The chain's CDR3 is CASAGATEQFF. In DNA form, the CDR3 reads TGTGCCTCTGCGGGTGCTACGGAGCAGTTCTTC.

V usage is TRBV24-1 and J usage is TRBJ2-2; 7 bases align to TRBD2. The ends lost 3 bases at V and 5 bases at J; junction bases unmatched: 2. The germline V gene has CDR1 KGHDR and CDR2 SFDVKD. This CDR3 has 14 residues. CDR3 amino acids: CATSDRRETGELFF. In DNA, the CDR3 is TGTGCCACCAGTGATCGGCGGGAGACCGGGGAGCTGTTTTTT.

This clone was seen a few times. The genes are TRBV6-1 and TRBJ1-3; D is unclear. Looked up from germline, CDR1 is MNHNS and CDR2 is SASEGT. The CDR3 consists of 14 residues. V dropped 2 bases and J dropped 4 bases, with 9 bases sitting between them. CDR3 in amino acids: CASSESYRGNTIYF. The CDR3 bases are TGTGCCAGCAGTGAATCATATCGGGGAAACACCATATATTTT.

The V call is TRBV6-5, the J call TRBJ1-6; D gene unclear. Per germline, CDR1 MNHEY and CDR2 SVGAGI. V gave up 7 bases and J gave up 7 bases, with 14 bases separating them. This CDR3 has 14 residues. The CDR3 reads CASKTGPPNSPLHF. The CDR3 DNA follows: TGTGCCAGCAAAACCGGTCCACCGAATTCACCCCTCCACTTT.

The V gene is TRBV7-2, the J gene TRBJ1-2; 11 bases are shared with TRBD1. J was trimmed by 5 bases and V by 4 bases; bases with no gene match: 9. Germline V lookup: CDR1 SGHTA, CDR2 FQGNSA. The CDR3 is 16 amino acids. As DNA, the CDR3 is TGTGCCAGCAGCTCCCAAGCCGGGACAGGGGGGTATGGCTACACCTTC. Its translation is CASSSQAGTGGYGYTF.

The genes are TRBV10-3 and TRBJ2-1, with D perhaps TRBD2 (5 bases). Germline-derived CDR1 and CDR2 are ENHRY and SYGVKD. V lost 8 bases, J lost 0 bases, and 14 bases lay in between. The CDR3 length is 15 residues. The CDR3 DNA sequence: TGTGCCATCCAGTCGCCGGCGGGCTCCTACAATGAGCAGTTCTTC. Protein product: CAIQSPAGSYNEQFF.

This clone was observed a single time. This chain joins TRBV24-1 and TRBJ2-1; weak D call: TRBD2 (7 bases). Trimming took off 4 bases at V and 2 bases at J, with 20 bases between the two ends. The length of the CDR3 is 18 residues. Germline V gene sequence: CDR1 KGHDR, CDR2 SFDVKD. The chain's CDR3 is CATSDSTRGGGPYNEQFF. The CDR3 region has the DNA TGTGCCACCAGTGACTCCACCCGAGGGGGGGGCCCCTACAATGAGCAGTTCTTC.

A few counts support this clone. The J gene is TRBJ1-2, the V gene TRBV5-6; 9 bases fit TRBD1. J lost 7 bases, V lost 2 bases, and 3 bases had no gene match. The CDR3 runs to 13 residues. Germline loops: CDR1 SGHDT, CDR2 YYEEEE. The DNA of the CDR3 is TGTGCCAGCAGCTTAGACAGGGGGGCTGGCTACACCTTC. As protein: CASSLDRGAGYTF.

The genes are TRBV3-1 (or the pseudogene TRBV3-2) and TRBJ1-1, with D perhaps TRBD1 (6 bases). This CDR3 is 14 amino acids long. The germline V gene encodes CDR1 LGHDT and CDR2 YNNKEL (reference sequence). Trimming removed 3 bases at V and 9 bases at J, with 17 bases between. CDR3 loop: CASSQGHRIAKAFF. As DNA, the CDR3 is TGTGCCAGCAGCCAGGGACACAGGATCGCAAAAGCTTTCTTT.

The chain couples TRBV6-2 or TRBV6-3 to TRBJ1-5; 7 bases are shared with TRBD1. The CDR3 runs to 17 residues. Germline CDR1 reads MNHEY; CDR2 reads SVGEGT. Trimming at V came to 4 bases and at J to 0 bases, leaving 9 bases not matched to a gene. The CDR3 coding sequence is TGTGCCAGCAGTTCAGACAGGGCGGAGGGTAGCAATCAGCCCCAGCATTTT. It encodes CASSSDRAEGSNQPQHF.

The rearrangement uses TRBV3-1 (or the pseudogene TRBV3-2) and TRBJ1-5; TRBD1 aligns across 7 bases. This CDR3 contains 15 residues. CDR1 and CDR2 from the germline V gene are LGHDT and YNNKEL (reference sequence). V was pared by 3 bases and J by 1 base, with 3 bases of the junction left unmatched. CDR3: CASSQSGQSNQPQHF. In DNA form, the CDR3 reads TGTGCCAGCAGCCAGTCGGGACAGAGCAATCAGCCCCAGCATTTT.

The chain couples TRBV23-1 to TRBJ1-5; 10 nucleotides match TRBD1. TRBV23-1 is an open reading frame, and its role is uncertain. This CDR3 region has 19 residues. V lost 0 bases and J lost 0; bases outside the gene matches: 8. The CDR3: CASSQSWGGQGDSNQPQHF. CDR3 coding DNA: TGCGCCAGCAGTCAATCGTGGGGAGGACAGGGGGATAGCAATCAGCCCCAGCATTTT.

This clone has a single count. In the same sample, other DNA sequences code for this CDR3. The V and J genes are TRBV18 and TRBJ1-5; D possibly corresponds to TRBD1 (6 bases). Germline assignment: CDR1 KGHSH and CDR2 LQKENI. The CDR3 contains 14 residues. Trimming shortened V by 3 bases and J by 6 bases, and 12 bases separated the two germline ends. CDR3 coding DNA: TGTGCCAGCTCACCGGGAGGGGGGGGTCAGCCCCAGCATTTT. It yields the protein CASSPGGGGQPQHF. The variable domain in full, completed from reference TRBV18 and TRBJ1-5, reads NAGVMQNPRHLVRRRGQEARLRCSPMKGHSHVYWYRQLPEEGLKFMVYLQKENIIDESGMPKERFSAEFPKEGPSILRIQQVVRGDSAAYFCASSPGGGGQPQHFGDGTRLSIL.

This clone has just one count. The V call is TRBV7-8, the J call TRBJ1-2, with unresolved D. The length of the CDR3 is 14 residues. CDR1 is SGHVS and CDR2 is FQNEAQ in the germline V gene. Between the trimmed V and J ends, which lost 5 bases and 0 bases, there was a span of 10 bases. In DNA, the CDR3 is TGTGCCAGCAGCCAATATTCCGCTAACTATGGCTACACCTTC. Encoded protein: CASSQYSANYGYTF.

The sample holds a few counts of this clone. The chain carries TRBV5-1 and TRBJ1-2, with TRBD1 matching 7 bases. Trimming took 0 bases from V and 5 from J; bases not matched to a gene: 7. CDR1 and CDR2 from the germline V gene are SGHRS and YFSETQ. The CDR3 is made up of 15 amino acids. DNA for the CDR3: TGCGCCAGCAGCTTGGAGGGGGCGCCGGGGTATGGCTACACCTTC. This codes for CASSLEGAPGYGYTF.

The genes are TRBV6-1 and TRBJ2-1; TRBD2 matches at 12 bases. V was clipped by 0 bases and J by 4 bases; unmatched bases: 4. CDR1 and CDR2 (germline): MNHNS, SASEGT. This CDR3 has 17 amino acids. DNA for the CDR3: TGTGCCAGCAGTGAAGCGCTAGGACTAGCGGGATACAATGAGCAGTTCTTC. Translating it yields CASSEALGLAGYNEQFF.

In nucleotides, the CDR3 is TGTGCCAGCAGCTTAACAGGGACTAGCGGGAGAGGCTACAATGAGCAGTTCTTC. This codes for CASSLTGTSGRGYNEQFF. The V gene is TRBV7-3, the J gene TRBJ2-1, with 14 bases aligning to TRBD2. J gave up 3 bases and V 0 bases, and 4 bases lay outside the gene matches. Germline V gives CDR1 SGHTA, CDR2 FQGTGA. The CDR3 runs 18 residues.

The table lists this clone with a few counts. The chain employs TRBV11-1 and TRBJ1-3; tentative D call: TRBD1 (5 bases). The CDR3 sequence is 15 residues long. Trimming removed 5 bases at V and 0 bases at J, with 11 bases between. Germline CDR1 and CDR2: SGHAT and FQDESV (reference sequence). CDR3 DNA: TGTGCCAGCAGCGTGACAGCCCTCTCTGGAAACACCATATATTTT. Its translation: CASSVTALSGNTIYF.

The chain uses TRBV7-9 and TRBJ1-4; a possible D gene is TRBD1 (6 bases). The CDR3 loop spans 15 amino acids. From germline, CDR1 is SEHNR and CDR2 FQNEAQ (reference sequence). With 5 bases removed from V and 0 bases from J, the gap between germline ends came to 10 bases. In nucleotides, the CDR3 is TGTGCCAGCAGCAACCCAGGGGCAACTAATGAAAAACTGTTTTTT. Translated: CASSNPGATNEKLFF.

This clone was picked up one time. The J gene is TRBJ1-2, the V gene TRBV4-3; D is ambiguous. The germline CDR1 and CDR2 sequences are LGHNA and YSLEER. V shed 0 bases and J shed 6 bases, with 17 bases lying between them. The CDR3 totals 16 residues. The CDR3 protein is CASSQDRVTFAHGYTF. In DNA form, the CDR3 reads TGCGCCAGCAGCCAAGATCGGGTGACCTTCGCCCATGGCTACACCTTC.

CDR3 protein: CASGRTSGRFNNEQFF. CDR3 DNA: TGTGCCAGCGGACGGACTAGCGGGAGGTTTAACAATGAGCAGTTCTTC. This chain connects TRBV27 to TRBJ2-1, with 14 bases aligning to TRBD2. This CDR3 is 16 amino acids long. With V trimmed by 8 bases and J by 5 bases, 8 bases remained unmatched. Germline-derived CDR1 and CDR2 are MNHEY and SMNVEV (reference sequence).

V usage is TRBV5-1 and J usage is TRBJ1-2, with 10 bases identical to TRBD1. Germline V lookup: CDR1 SGHRS, CDR2 YFSETQ. CDR3 size: 15 residues. J lost 8 bases, V lost 6 bases, and 13 bases had no gene match. CDR3 bases: TGCGCCAGCAACCAATTCGGGACAGGGGAGGGCGGCTACACCTTC. Amino acid sequence: CASNQFGTGEGGYTF.

The rearrangement joins TRBV7-3 to TRBJ1-2; tentative D call: TRBD1 (6 bases). V lost 6 bases, J lost 6 bases, and 11 bases lay in between. This CDR3 has 12 amino acids. Per germline, CDR1 SGHTA and CDR2 FQGTGA. The CDR3 loop reads CASSLRGHGYTF. Here the CDR3 DNA reads TGTGCCAGCAGTCTCAGGGGCCATGGCTACACCTTC.

This clone has only one observation. The chain combines TRBV27 with TRBJ1-6; 7 bases are a match to TRBD1. V was clipped by 7 bases and J by 6 bases; unmatched bases: 9. Germline loops: CDR1 MNHEY, CDR2 SMNVEV (reference sequence). This CDR3 is built from 15 residues. The CDR3 coding sequence is TGTGCCAGCATTGCATCGGGACAGATTAATTCACCCCTCCACTTT. Translated, it gives CASIASGQINSPLHF.

The CDR3 sequence: CASSYGTGLDEQYF. Written as DNA, the CDR3 is TGTGCCAGCAGTTACGGGACAGGTCTCGACGAGCAGTACTTC. This chain joins TRBV6-5 and TRBJ2-7; 8 bases agree with TRBD1. J was trimmed by 5 bases and V by 2 bases; bases with no gene match: 5. Germline CDR1 MNHEY, CDR2 SVGAGI. This CDR3 region has 14 residues.